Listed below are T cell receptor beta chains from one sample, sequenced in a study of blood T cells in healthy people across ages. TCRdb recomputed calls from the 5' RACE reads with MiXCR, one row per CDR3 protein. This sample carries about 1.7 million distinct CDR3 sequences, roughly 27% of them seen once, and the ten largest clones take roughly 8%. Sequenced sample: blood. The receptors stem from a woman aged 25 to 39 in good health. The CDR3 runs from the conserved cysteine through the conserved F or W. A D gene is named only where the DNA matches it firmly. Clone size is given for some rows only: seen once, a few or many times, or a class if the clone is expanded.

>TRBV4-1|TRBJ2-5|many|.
TGCGCCAGCAGCCAAGGGAACGGCCTCCAAGAGACCCAGTACTTC
CASSQGNGLQETQYF
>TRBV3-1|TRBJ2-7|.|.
TGTGCCAGCAGTAAAGGAGCCGAGCAGTACTTC
CASSKGAEQYF
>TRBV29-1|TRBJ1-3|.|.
TGCAGCGTTGACGAGGCCAGGGAAATTGGAAACACCATATATTTT
CSVDEAREIGNTIYF
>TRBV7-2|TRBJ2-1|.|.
TGTGCCAGCAGCTTATCGGGGGGCATCTCCTACAATGAGCAGTTCTTC
CASSLSGGISYNEQFF
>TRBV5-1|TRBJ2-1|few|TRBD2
TGCGCCAGCAGCTTGGATGTTAGCGGGGGCCTCTACAATGAGCAGTTCTTC
CASSLDVSGGLYNEQFF
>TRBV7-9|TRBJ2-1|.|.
TGTGCCTGCAGCCCTACCCGGGGGGCGGAGCAGTTCTTC
CACSPTRGAEQFF
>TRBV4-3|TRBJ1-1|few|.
TGCGCCAGCAGCCAAGAACGTATCTCCGAGGATGAAGCTTTCTTT
CASSQERISEDEAFF
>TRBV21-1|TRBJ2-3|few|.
TGTGCCAGCAGCAAAGTGACAGGTGCCCCTCGCGCAGATACGCAGTATTTT
CASSKVTGAPRADTQYF
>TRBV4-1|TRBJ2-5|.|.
TGCGCCAGCAGCCAAGATGGGTTAGGAGGGGTGGCGGAGACCCAGTACTTC
CASSQDGLGGVAETQYF
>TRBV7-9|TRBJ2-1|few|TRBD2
TGTGCCAGCAGGAGCGGGAGGGCCTTCTACAATGAGCAGTTCTTC
CASRSGRAFYNEQFF
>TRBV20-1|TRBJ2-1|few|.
TGCAGTGTCAACCCCGCGAAGAGCTCCTACAATGAGCAGTTCTTC
CSVNPAKSSYNEQFF
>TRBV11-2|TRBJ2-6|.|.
TGTGCCAGCAGCGGATCAGGGTTCCCTGGGGCCAACGTCCTGACTTTC
CASSGSGFPGANVLTF
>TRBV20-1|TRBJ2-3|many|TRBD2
TGCAGTGCTAGTCCCGGGACTAGCGGCACAGATACGCAGTATTTT
CSASPGTSGTDTQYF
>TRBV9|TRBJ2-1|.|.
TGTGCCAGCAGCGAGTTGTCTATGCGAAACAATGAGCAGTTCTTC
CASSELSMRNNEQFF
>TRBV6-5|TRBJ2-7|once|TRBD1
TGTGCCAGCAGTAACGACAGGGTAAGGAATGAGCAGTACTTC
CASSNDRVRNEQYF
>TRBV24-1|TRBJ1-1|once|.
TGTGCCACCAGTGACTGGAGGGACACTGAAGCTTTCTTT
CATSDWRDTEAFF
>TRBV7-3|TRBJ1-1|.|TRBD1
TGTGCCAGCAGCCACACAGGGGGTTACGGTGAAGCTTTCTTT
CASSHTGGYGEAFF
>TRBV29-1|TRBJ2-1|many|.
TGCAGCGTTGGCCCCGGAGGCAATGAGCAGTTCTTC
CSVGPGGNEQFF
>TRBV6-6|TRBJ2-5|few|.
TGTGCCAGCAGTCTCCGGGACCCTGTTAGGCTAGAGACCCAGTACTTC
CASSLRDPVRLETQYF
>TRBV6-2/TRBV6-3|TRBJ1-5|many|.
TGTGCCAGCAAGGACGCGGCTCAGCCCCAGCATTTT
CASKDAAQPQHF
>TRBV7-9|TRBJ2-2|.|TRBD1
TGTGCCAGCAGTTCTCTGGACAGGGCGAACACCGGGGAGCTGTTTTTT
CASSSLDRANTGELFF
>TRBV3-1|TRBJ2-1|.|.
TGTGCCAGCAGCCAGACCCCTTTAGGGGGCTCCTACAATGAGCAGTTCTTC
CASSQTPLGGSYNEQFF
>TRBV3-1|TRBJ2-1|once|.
TGTGCCAGCAGCCAAGATTCTTCACCCTACAATGAGCAGTTCTTC
CASSQDSSPYNEQFF
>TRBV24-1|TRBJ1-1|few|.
TGTGCCACCGGGGGGGGAGGCACTGAAGCTTTCTTT
CATGGGGTEAFF
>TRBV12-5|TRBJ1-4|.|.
TGTGCTAGTGCTCTCCAGGGCCGCCAGAATGAAAAACTGTTTTTT
CASALQGRQNEKLFF
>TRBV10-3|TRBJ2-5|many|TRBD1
TGTGCCATCAGCCACGTAAGACAGGGTCAAGAGACCCAGTACTTC
CAISHVRQGQETQYF
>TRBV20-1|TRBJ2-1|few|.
TGCAGTGCTAGGGAAATAGTGATCTACAATGAGCAGGTCTTC
CSAREIVIYNEQVF